The source of this TCR beta chain is a study of cytomegalovirus exposure and HLA in healthy donors. Both 60 Vbeta primers and 13 Jbeta primers went into the PCR. Some clones are missing from TCRdb's copy, which holds only in-frame ones; the method was immunoSEQ multiplex PCR. Recorded for this sample: 45,000 to 55,000 clones. This CDR3 has 15 residues. CDR1 and CDR2 from the germline V gene are SGHVS and FQNEAQ. V lost 5 bases to trimming and J lost 1 base; unmatched junction nucleotides: 7. For this clone: As yet, its antigen is unknown.

Broader study findings: In a later analysis, a missense DCLRE1C variant was linked to TCR beta V- and J-gene trimming. Common viral pathogens (according to a later analysis) appeared linked to several of the most significant clusters. Presence/absence analysis assumed near-uniform sequencing depth across donors.

This clonotype was sampled from a male donor in good health and CMV-seropositive. This chain joins TRBV7-8 and TRBJ2-5, with 7 nucleotides matching TRBD1. Sequencing used PBMCs. The CDR3 spells CASSLGQDLQETQYF. In nucleotides, the CDR3 is TGTGCCAGCAGCCTTGGACAGGACCTCCAAGAGACCCAGTACTTC.